The 10 T cell receptor beta chains given below trace back to one sample, sequenced in a study of blood T cell repertoires in COVID-19 (dated by TCRdb to the early 2020s). Libraries were prepared through the immunoSEQ multiplex PCR assay. Entries here come from immuneACCESS through TCRdb and include only in-frame sequences with V and J called. Some clones fail to appear in such tables; in the studies checked, an unresolved V gene covers under half of the shortfall, and the cause of the remainder is unknown. The sample table holds 150,000 to 200,000 clones, of which over 70% were seen once. The biggest ten clones account for 15% to 20% of the sample. Sequenced input: peripheral blood. These receptors originate from a man between 60 and 70 years old with active or convalescent COVID-19.

The chain couples TRBV30 to TRBJ1-1; weak D call: TRBD1 (5 bases). Deletions cut 5 bases from V and 0 bases from J, with 13 bases between. The length of the CDR3 is 14 residues. Germline V CDR1 and CDR2: GTSNPN, SVGIG (reference sequence). The CDR3 protein is CAWRSRELNTEAFF. CDR3 sequence (DNA): TGTGCCTGGCGATCCAGGGAATTGAACACTGAAGCTTTCTTT. Drawing the rest from reference TRBV30 and TRBJ1-1, the complete variable domain is SQTIHQWPATLVQPVGSPLSLECTVEGTSNPNLYWYRQAAGRGLQLLFYSVGIGQISSEVPQNLSASRPQDRQFILSSKKLLLSDSGFYLCAWRSRELNTEAFFGQGTRLTVV.

The chain has TRBV14 and TRBJ1-1; the D is unclear. Germline V gene sequence: CDR1 SGHDN, CDR2 FVKESK. V lost 2 bases, J lost 3 bases, and 4 bases lay in between. This CDR3 region has 12 residues. The DNA of the CDR3 is TGTGCCAGCAGCCAACCTTACACTGAAGCTTTCTTT. Its translation: CASSQPYTEAFF.

Concerning this clone itself: Other DNA sequences within the sample encode an identical CDR3. The genes are TRBV7-3 and TRBJ2-3; D gene uncertain. The CDR3 runs 15 residues. The ends were cut back, 1 base at V and 0 bases at J, with 8 bases in the middle. Germline V gene lookup returns CDR1 SGHTA and CDR2 FQGTGA. The CDR3 protein is CASSLSGTSTDTQYF. DNA for the CDR3: TGTGCCAGCAGCTTAAGCGGAACTAGCACAGATACGCAGTATTTT.

The V call is TRBV5-4, the J call TRBJ2-5; 8 bases align to TRBD2. Trimming at V came to 4 bases and at J to 4 bases, leaving 9 bases not matched to a gene. CDR3 length equals 15 residues. Germline CDR1 is SGHNT and CDR2 is YYREEE (reference sequence). CDR3 in amino acids: CASSRGGLRGETQYF. The CDR3 DNA reads TGTGCCAGCAGCCGGGGGGGGCTGAGGGGAGAGACCCAGTACTTC.

The V gene is TRBV6-5, the J gene TRBJ2-3, with D possibly TRBD2 on 5 matching bases. V was shortened by 10 bases and J by 2 bases, with 19 bases between the two germline ends. Germline assignment: CDR1 MNHEY and CDR2 SVGAGI. This CDR3 has 15 residues. The CDR3 here is CATSGGGPPTDTQYF. CDR3 coding DNA: TGTGCCACCTCTGGCGGAGGACCCCCCACAGATACGCAGTATTTT.

The chain recombines TRBV5-1 with TRBJ2-5; tentatively, D is TRBD2 (5 bases). Germline loops: CDR1 SGHRS, CDR2 YFSETQ. The V end was cut by 4 bases, the J end by 5 bases, with 15 bases between. This CDR3 comprises 14 residues. In DNA form, the CDR3 reads TGCGCCAGCAGCCGCCCATCGGGAAGGGAGACCCAGTACTTC. Translation gives CASSRPSGRETQYF.

The V gene is TRBV28, the J gene TRBJ2-1, with D possibly TRBD1 on 5 matching bases. The CDR3 covers 16 residues. The V and J ends lost 9 bases and 1 base respectively, with 19 bases between them. Germline V gene sequence: CDR1 MDHEN, CDR2 SYDVKM. The CDR3 reads CASPFSGASSYNEQFF. CDR3 coding DNA: TGTGCCAGTCCCTTCAGTGGGGCCTCGTCCTACAATGAGCAGTTCTTC.

The chain employs TRBV18 and TRBJ2-7; D perhaps matches TRBD2 (6 bases). V was clipped by 1 base and J by 6 bases, with 19 bases between them. The germline V gene has CDR1 KGHSH and CDR2 LQKENI. This CDR3 contains 16 residues. The CDR3 spells CASSPLVRGGGGEQYF. The CDR3 DNA sequence: TGTGCCAGCTCACCACTTGTTCGGGGAGGAGGCGGCGAGCAGTACTTC.

The V and J genes are TRBV5-1 and TRBJ1-2; 9 bases are a match to TRBD1. Per germline, CDR1 SGHRS and CDR2 YFSETQ. V dropped 4 bases and J dropped 4; count of bases not matched to a gene: 5. CDR3 length: 14 amino acids. The CDR3 sequence is CASSGGQGFYGYTF. CDR3 nucleotides: TGCGCCAGCAGCGGGGGACAGGGATTCTATGGCTACACCTTC.

This clone was detected once. The chain recombines TRBV28 with TRBJ2-2; possibly TRBD1 for D (6 bases). The length of the CDR3 is 16 residues. V gave up 4 bases and J gave up 0 bases, with 12 bases separating them. CDR1 and CDR2 (germline): MDHEN, SYDVKM. CDR3 sequence reads: CASSSPGTSNTGELFF. Here the CDR3 DNA reads TGTGCCAGCAGTTCACCCGGGACATCGAACACCGGGGAGCTGTTTTTT.